This T cell receptor (beta chain) was identified during a study of identical twins. TCRdb re-called the 5' RACE reads with MiXCR, one entry per CDR3 protein. Of approximately 500,000 distinct CDR3 sequences detected, 20% to 25% appear once; the ten largest clones hold about 3%. The germline gives CDR1 ENHRY, CDR2 SYGVKD. Trimming cost V 11 bases and J 7 bases; bases outside gene matches: 9. CDR3 length: 13 amino acids. The same specimen was also included in a second study, on T cells expressing NK-cell markers. As that report states: From sorted CD3+CD56+NKG2C+, CD3+CD56+NKG2C- and CD3+CD56-NKG2C+ T cells came the TCR beta repertoires.

The chain joins TRBV10-3 to TRBJ2-1; 9 bases agree with TRBD2. This TCR was recovered from a woman younger than 35 in good health. The sequenced sample was CD4+ T cells sorted from blood. DNA for the CDR3: TGTGCCGTACGCGGGGGGGCCGAAAATGAGCAGTTCTTC. It yields the protein CAVRGGAENEQFF.